This entry is about one T cell receptor (beta chain). This specimen belongs to a study of CD8+ T cells in alopecia areata. Isolated RNA was reverse transcribed into cDNA used as the sequencing template. TCRdb's copy holds only in-frame clones and misses some; the assay was immunoSEQ multiplex PCR. The sample has some 190,000 clones, just over 65% seen once. Treatment meaning: oral pan-JAK inhibitor, 5-10 mg twice daily. J was trimmed by 0 bases and V by 5 bases; bases with no gene match: 10. Germline V gene lookup returns CDR1 SNHLY and CDR2 FYNNEI. The CDR3 contains 18 residues. This sequence originates from a human donor with alopecia areata. Specimen: CD4+ T cells sorted from blood, collected at roughly week 45, from a patient treated with tofacitinib. The chain recombines TRBV2 with TRBJ2-1; 10 positions agree with TRBD2. CDR3 in amino acids: CASSPRWTSGSSYNEQFF. The DNA for the CDR3 is TGTGCCAGCAGTCCCCGATGGACTAGCGGAAGCTCCTACAATGAGCAGTTCTTC.